Following are 8 T cell receptor beta chains from one sample sequenced in a study of T cell responses to AZD1222 COVID-19 vaccine. Sequenced by immunoSEQ multiplex PCR; TCRdb stores in-frame clones only, minus some. The table includes about 120,000 clones, 70% to 90% detected once. Sequencing used peripheral blood, obtained on day 0 of AZD1222 vaccination. The receptors derive from an adult in good health.

Remarks on this clone: Other DNA sequences in the same sample also yield this CDR3. The chain is built from TRBV6-5 and TRBJ1-1, with a tentative D call TRBD1 (5 bases). Germline V gene data show CDR1 as MNHEY and CDR2 as SVGAGI. The CDR3 is made up of 13 amino acids. Trimming removed 0 bases from V and 4 bases from J, with 6 bases in between. CDR3 sequence (DNA): TGTGCCAGCAGTTACTCGAGGGGCACTGAAGCTTTCTTT. Encoded protein: CASSYSRGTEAFF.

The J gene is TRBJ1-6, the V gene TRBV3-1 (or the pseudogene TRBV3-2); 8 bases match TRBD1. V was clipped by 4 bases and J by 7 bases; unmatched bases: 6. Looked up from germline, CDR1 is LGHDT and CDR2 is YNNKEL (reference sequence). The CDR3 spans 15 residues. This CDR3 reads CASSRIRQGNSPLHF. In DNA form, the CDR3 reads TGTGCCAGCAGCCGGATAAGACAGGGGAATTCACCCCTCCACTTT.

This chain connects TRBV19 to TRBJ1-1; possibly TRBD1 for D (5 bases). Germline CDR1 LNHDA, CDR2 SQIVND (reference sequence). This CDR3 contains 14 residues. V gave up 5 bases and J gave up 7 bases, with 17 bases separating them. CDR3 loop: CASSPGRDGGEAFF. For the CDR3, the DNA is TGTGCCAGTAGTCCAGGACGGGACGGAGGTGAAGCTTTCTTT.

The V and J genes are TRBV27 and TRBJ1-4; 9 bases fit TRBD1. Per the germline V gene, CDR1 is MNHEY and CDR2 is SMNVEV (reference sequence). V gave up 3 bases and J gave up 6 bases; unmatched junction bases: 2. The CDR3 covers 14 residues. DNA of the CDR3: TGTGCCAGCAGTTTCGGACAGGGGTATGAAAAACTGTTTTTT. Encoded protein: CASSFGQGYEKLFF.

The chain recombines TRBV10-3 with TRBJ2-5; 10 positions match TRBD2. The length of the CDR3 is 17 residues. Germline values: CDR1 ENHRY, CDR2 SYGVKD. With 3 bases clipped from V and 3 bases from J, the junction kept 10 bases outside the gene matches. CDR3 DNA sequence: TGTGCCATCAGTGAAGGCCATGGGCTAGCGGGGGAAGAGACCCAGTACTTC. Its translation: CAISEGHGLAGEETQYF.

This clone was found once. This chain joins TRBV5-1 and TRBJ2-1, with a tentative D call TRBD2 (6 bases). Germline V gene data show CDR1 as SGHRS and CDR2 as YFSETQ. With 5 bases removed from V and 7 bases from J, the gap between germline ends came to 19 bases. This CDR3 region has 15 residues. The CDR3 nucleotides are TGCGCCAGCAGGAATGCCGGCGGGACCCTAAATGAGCAGTTCTTC. Amino acid sequence: CASRNAGGTLNEQFF.

The V gene is TRBV15, the J gene TRBJ1-1, with D hard to call. Per germline, CDR1 LNHNV and CDR2 YYDKDF (reference sequence). This CDR3 has 13 amino acids. Between the trimmed V and J ends, which lost 1 base and 5 bases, there was a span of 8 bases. The chain's CDR3 is CATSRGEGTEAFF. The CDR3 nucleotides are TGTGCCACCAGCAGAGGGGAAGGTACTGAAGCTTTCTTT.

The CDR3 region has the DNA TGTGCCAGCTCACCACGAAAGGGGTCGAACACCGGGGAGCTGTTTTTT. Translating gives CASSPRKGSNTGELFF. The chain has TRBV18 and TRBJ2-2; TRBD1 might be the D (5 bases). The length of the CDR3 is 16 residues. The germline V and J ends were trimmed by 1 base and 0 bases, with 9 bases remaining between them. Germline V gene data show CDR1 as KGHSH and CDR2 as LQKENI.